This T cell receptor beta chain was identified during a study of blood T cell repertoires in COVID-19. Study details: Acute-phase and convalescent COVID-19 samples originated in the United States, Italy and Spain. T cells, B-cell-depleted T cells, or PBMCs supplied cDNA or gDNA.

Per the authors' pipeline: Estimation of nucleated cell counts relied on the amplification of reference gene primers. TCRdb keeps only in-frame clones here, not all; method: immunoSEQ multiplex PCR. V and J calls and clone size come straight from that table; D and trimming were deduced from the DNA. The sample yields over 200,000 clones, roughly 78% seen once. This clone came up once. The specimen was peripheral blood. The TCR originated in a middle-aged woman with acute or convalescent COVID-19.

The CDR3 DNA reads TGTGCCAGCAGTCGGGACAGGCGGCAGTACTTC. This translates into CASSRDRRQYF. The chain couples TRBV7-2 to TRBJ2-7, with 8 bases that match TRBD1. J lost 9 bases, V lost 6 bases, and 4 bases had no gene match. The length of the CDR3 is 11 residues. Germline assignment: CDR1 SGHTA and CDR2 FQGNSA.